This T cell receptor beta chain originates from a study of blood T cell repertoires in COVID-19. Germline CDR1 is LGHNA and CDR2 is YNFKEQ. Losses at the gene ends were 0 bases for V and 7 bases for J; bases not matched to a gene: 8. The CDR3 extends over 15 amino acids. This clone was counted only a few times. Per the study methods: By means of reference gene primer amplification, nucleated cell counts were estimated. Sequencing used immunoSEQ multiplex PCR; TCRdb keeps in-frame clones, though not all of them. The DNA gave D and trimming, while V, J and clone size come from that table. Of approximately 100,000 clones listed, 80% to 90% are singletons. Each recovered donor of Cohort 3 presented with two negative PCRs, clearance, or symptom resolution.

The TCR sequence derives from a woman aged 50 to 60 who had recovered from COVID-19. The V gene is TRBV4-2, the J gene TRBJ1-1; TRBD1 aligns across 7 bases. The sample taken for sequencing was PBMCs or T cells enriched from blood (not recorded which). This CDR3 reads CASSQESGQNDEAFF. The CDR3 coding sequence is TGTGCCAGCAGCCAAGAGTCGGGACAGAACGATGAAGCTTTCTTT.